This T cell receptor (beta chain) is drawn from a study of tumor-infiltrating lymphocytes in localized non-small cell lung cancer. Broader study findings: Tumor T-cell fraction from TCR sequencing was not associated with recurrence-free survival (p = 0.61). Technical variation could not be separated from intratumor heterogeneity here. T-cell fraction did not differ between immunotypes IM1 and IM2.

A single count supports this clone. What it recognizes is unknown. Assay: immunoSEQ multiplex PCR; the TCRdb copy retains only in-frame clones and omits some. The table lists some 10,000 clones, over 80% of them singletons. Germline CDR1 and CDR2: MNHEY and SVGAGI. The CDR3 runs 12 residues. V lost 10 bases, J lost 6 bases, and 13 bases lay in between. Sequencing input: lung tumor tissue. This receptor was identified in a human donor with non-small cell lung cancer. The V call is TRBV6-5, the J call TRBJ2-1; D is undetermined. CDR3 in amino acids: CATASEFNEQFF. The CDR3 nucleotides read TGTGCCACCGCAAGCGAGTTCAATGAGCAGTTCTTC.